Below are 22 T cell receptor beta chains sequenced from a single sample in a study of molecular identifiers for immune sequencing clone quantification. TCRdb recomputed calls from the PCR reads with MiXCR, one row per CDR3 protein. The sample lists about 500,000 distinct CDR3 sequences, roughly 26% seen once, with 0.7% to 0.9% in the top ten. Source material: naive CD8+ T cells from blood, with Jurkat cell RNA spiked in. Subset specified: FACS-sorted CD8+CD4-CCR7+CD45RA+ naive T cells. The receptors stem from a human donor in good health. Some libraries in this study had Jurkat cell RNA spiked in.

This clonotype was counted ten times or more. This chain joins TRBV4-1 and TRBJ1-1, with 12 bases fitting TRBD1. The CDR3 is made up of 14 amino acids. From germline, CDR1 is MGHRA and CDR2 YSYEKL. J was trimmed by 6 bases and V by 6 bases; bases with no gene match: 5. In DNA form, the CDR3 reads TGCGCCAGCAGTCTGGGACAGGGGGCTGCTGAAGCTTTCTTT. Its protein product is CASSLGQGAAEAFF.

In its sample, this clonotype was seen a few times. CDR3 sequence (DNA): TGTGCCAGCAGCGTAGGTCTTAGCTCTGGAAACACCATATATTTT. Its translation is CASSVGLSSGNTIYF. This sequence joins TRBV9 and TRBJ1-3; D is undetermined. The V gene lost 0 bases and the J gene lost 0 bases, with 7 bases spanning the gap. This CDR3 is built from 15 residues. CDR1 SGDLS and CDR2 YYNGEE come from the germline V gene.

This clonotype occurred a few times. The V gene is TRBV7-6, the J gene TRBJ2-3; 12 positions match TRBD2. Germline V CDR1 and CDR2: SGHVS, FNYEAQ. V was clipped by 4 bases and J by 0 bases; unmatched bases: 5. The CDR3 is made up of 17 amino acids. The CDR3 nucleotides are TGTGCCAGCAGCTCCACTAGCGGGGGGTTTAGCACAGATACGCAGTATTTT. This codes for CASSSTSGGFSTDTQYF. Filled out from reference TRBV7-6 and TRBJ2-3, the complete variable domain reads GAGVSQSPRYKVTKRGQDVALRCDPISGHVSLYWYRQALGQGPEFLTYFNYEAQQDKSGLPNDRFSAERPEGSISTLTIQRTEQRDSAMYRCASSSTSGGFSTDTQYFGPGTRLTVL.

This chain connects TRBV20-1 to TRBJ2-7; 10 nucleotides agree with TRBD2. Germline V gene data show CDR1 as DFQATT and CDR2 as SNEGSKA (reference sequence). The junction had 8 bases not matched to a gene; V was cut back by 5 bases and J by 4 bases. This CDR3 region has 14 residues. The CDR3 DNA is TGCAGTGCTTTGGGGTCTAGCGGGGGTTACGAGCAGTACTTC. As protein: CSALGSSGGYEQYF.

The genes are TRBV4-3 and TRBJ2-7, with 7 positions matching TRBD2. Looked up from germline, CDR1 is LGHNA and CDR2 is YSLEER. J lost 1 base, V lost 1 base, and 7 bases had no gene match. The CDR3 runs 16 residues. The CDR3 region is CASSQAAGVPSYEQYF. CDR3 in DNA: TGCGCCAGCAGCCAAGCGGCGGGAGTGCCGTCCTACGAGCAGTACTTC.

This clonotype was found a few times. This chain connects TRBV2 to TRBJ2-7; possible D gene TRBD2, 5 bases. Per the germline V gene, CDR1 is SNHLY and CDR2 is FYNNEI. The length of the CDR3 is 13 residues. V was cut by 8 bases and J by 6 bases, with 17 bases left in between. The CDR3 bases are TGTGCCAGCGGGCCCGGGAACCGGGTCGAGCAGTACTTC. Translated, it gives CASGPGNRVEQYF.

The rearrangement uses TRBV29-1 and TRBJ1-1, with D unclear. The germline gives CDR1 SQVTM, CDR2 ANQGSEA. V lost 7 bases to trimming and J lost 1 base, with 7 bases between them. This CDR3 has 11 residues. Here the CDR3 reads CSGTENTEAFF. CDR3 nucleotide sequence: TGCAGCGGTACAGAGAACACTGAAGCTTTCTTT. Filled out from reference TRBV29-1 and TRBJ1-1, the complete variable domain reads SAVISQKPSRDICQRGTSLTIQCQVDSQVTMMFWYRQQPGQSLTLIATANQGSEATYESGFVIDKFPISRPNLTFSTLTVSNMSPEDSSIYLCSGTENTEAFFGQGTRLTVV.

Worth noting for this clonotype: A much larger clonotype is one base distant, so this may be a read error. The chain has TRBV29-1 and TRBJ2-5, with D perhaps assigned TRBD1 or TRBD2 (5 bases each). CDR1 SQVTM and CDR2 ANQGSEA come from the germline V gene. This CDR3 is built from 12 residues. The CDR3 sequence: CSVLTGQESQYF. The CDR3 nucleotides read TGCAGCGTTTTAACGGGGCAAGAGTCCCAGTACTTC.

To note about this clonotype: The CDR3 does not close with the conserved phenylalanine or tryptophan, likely indicating a read error. The chain employs TRBV19 and TRBJ2-7; TRBD1 or TRBD2 may be the D gene (5 bases each). This CDR3 is 15 amino acids long. V shed 5 bases and J shed 2 bases, with 16 bases lying between them. The germline V gene encodes CDR1 LNHDA and CDR2 SQIVND (reference sequence). The CDR3 spells CASSVSGSLAYEQYL. Written as DNA, the CDR3 is TGTGCCAGTAGTGTGTCAGGGAGCCTAGCCTACGAGCAGTACCTC.

The table lists this clonotype with many counts. J is TRBJ2-7 and V is TRBV5-5, with 8 bases matching TRBD2. Germline V gives CDR1 SGHKS, CDR2 YYEKEE (reference sequence). J lost 0 bases, V lost 4 bases, and 6 bases had no gene match. There are 15 residues in the CDR3. As DNA, the CDR3 is TGTGCCAGCAGCCCGGGACTAGATAGCTCCTACGAGCAGTACTTC. It translates to CASSPGLDSSYEQYF.

V usage is TRBV23-1 and J usage is TRBJ2-6, with D possibly TRBD1 on 5 matching bases. TRBV23-1 is assigned to the ORF class and has an uncertain function. This CDR3 has 22 residues. Trimming shortened V by 4 bases and J by 0 bases, and 28 bases separated the two germline ends. CDR3 sequence (DNA): TGCGCCAGCAGTCCCCCCCCTGGGGCAGGGAACGCGCAGGACTCTGGGGCCAACGTCCTGACTTTC. Amino acid sequence: CASSPPPGAGNAQDSGANVLTF.

Only a few counts were recorded for this clonotype. V usage is TRBV5-1 and J usage is TRBJ1-4; no firm D call. Germline V gene data show CDR1 as SGHRS and CDR2 as YFSETQ. The germline V and J ends were trimmed by 1 base and 7 bases, with 14 bases remaining between them. The CDR3 is 15 residues long. As DNA, the CDR3 is TGCGCCAGCAGCTTGAGCATGGACTCTGGTGAAAAACTGTTTTTT. Protein product: CASSLSMDSGEKLFF.

This clonotype was seen many times. The rearrangement uses TRBV4-1 and TRBJ1-5; 8 bases agree with TRBD1. V shed 1 base and J 6 bases; nucleotides not matched to a gene: 2. The CDR3 loop spans 14 amino acids. Per the germline V gene, CDR1 is MGHRA and CDR2 is YSYEKL. This CDR3 reads CASSQGTGLQPQHF. DNA for the CDR3: TGCGCCAGCAGCCAAGGGACAGGGCTTCAGCCCCAGCATTTT.

The V and J genes are TRBV7-3 and TRBJ2-1; 10 positions agree with TRBD2. From germline, CDR1 is SGHTA and CDR2 FQGTGA. CDR3 length equals 15 residues. The J segment lost 7 bases and the V segment lost 8 bases, leaving 11 bases of the junction unmatched. CDR3 sequence (DNA): TGTGCCAGCCCTACTAGCGGGACCTTTGTTAATGAGCAGTTCTTC. Translation: CASPTSGTFVNEQFF. The full variable domain, with the rest looked up from reference TRBV7-3 and TRBJ2-1, is GAGVSQTPSNKVTEKGKYVELRCDPISGHTALYWYRQSLGQGPEFLIYFQGTGAADDSGLPNDRFFAVRPEGSVSTLKIQRTERGDSAVYLCASPTSGTFVNEQFFGPGTRLTVL.

On this clonotype itself: This clone may be a read error of a much larger clone one base away. Given the absence of the conserved phenylalanine or tryptophan at the CDR3 end, a read error is likely. The rearrangement links TRBV4-1 to TRBJ1-2, with 8 bases identical to TRBD1. V gave up 1 base and J gave up 4 bases; unmatched junction bases: 5. The CDR3 extends over 15 amino acids. The germline CDR1 and CDR2 sequences are MGHRA and YSYEKL. The CDR3 DNA follows: TGCGCCAGCAGCCAAGTGGACAGGGCAACCTATGGCTACACCTCC. Protein sequence: CASSQVDRATYGYTS.

This clonotype was observed a few times. V and J are TRBV19 and TRBJ1-6; 9 bases map to TRBD1. This CDR3 region has 15 residues. Germline V gene sequence: CDR1 LNHDA, CDR2 SQIVND (reference sequence). J gave up 9 bases and V 3 bases, and 6 bases lay outside the gene matches. The CDR3 protein is CASSMGTGPTSPLHF. Here the CDR3 DNA reads TGTGCCAGTAGTATGGGGACAGGGCCCACTTCACCCCTCCACTTT.

J is TRBJ2-7 and V is TRBV5-5; D perhaps matches TRBD2 (5 bases). Germline CDR1 and CDR2: SGHKS and YYEKEE (reference sequence). V lost 0 bases and J 2 bases, leaving 9 bases between the germline ends. CDR3 length equals 14 residues. CDR3 residues: CASSLVANTYEQYF. In nucleotides, the CDR3 is TGTGCCAGCAGCTTGGTAGCGAACACCTACGAGCAGTACTTC. The full variable domain, in which reference TRBV5-5 and TRBJ2-7 provide the parts outside the CDR3, is DAGVTQSPTHLIKTRGQQVTLRCSPISGHKSVSWYQQVLGQGPQFIFQYYEKEERGRGNFPDRFSARQFPNYSSELNVNALLLGDSALYLCASSLVANTYEQYFGPGTRLTVT.

The chain carries TRBV28 and TRBJ2-7; 9 bases are a match to TRBD2. Germline values: CDR1 MDHEN, CDR2 SYDVKM. With V trimmed by 2 bases and J by 2 bases, 4 bases remained unmatched. There are 15 residues in the CDR3. The CDR3 DNA follows: TGTGCCAGCAGTTTAATCGGCGGGAGGGCCTACGAGCAGTACTTC. Protein product: CASSLIGGRAYEQYF.

This clonotype was counted many times. V gene TRBV6-2 or TRBV6-3 combines with J gene TRBJ2-5; no definite D call. From germline, CDR1 is MNHEY and CDR2 SVGEGT. Trimming left V 7 bases short and J 2 bases short, with 14 bases between. The CDR3 totals 14 residues. The CDR3 here is CASTSGDPQETQYF. As DNA, the CDR3 is TGTGCCAGCACCTCCGGAGATCCGCAAGAGACCCAGTACTTC.

This chain connects TRBV19 to TRBJ2-3; tentative D call: TRBD2 (6 bases). Germline V CDR1 and CDR2: LNHDA, SQIVND (reference sequence). V lost 7 bases to trimming and J lost 4 bases, with 12 bases between them. CDR3 size: 13 residues. This CDR3 is CASTSGGADTQYF. The CDR3 DNA reads TGTGCCAGTACCTCTGGCGGGGCAGATACGCAGTATTTT.

The rearrangement links TRBV13 to TRBJ1-4, with TRBD1 identical over 7 bases. The germline CDR1 and CDR2 sequences are PRHDT and FYEKMQ (reference sequence). V lost 4 bases and J lost 13; bases outside the gene matches: 21. This CDR3 contains 17 residues. This CDR3 is CASSYRTGDATNELLFF. The CDR3 DNA is TGTGCCAGCAGCTATAGGACAGGCGACGCAACTAATGAATTACTGTTTTTT.

This clonotype was seen once. Germline and junction disagree at one end, which may indicate a read error. This sequence joins TRBV28 and TRBJ1-2, with TRBD1 matching 8 bases. Germline V gene sequence: CDR1 MDHEN, CDR2 SYDVKM. CDR3 length: 14 amino acids. CDR3 in DNA: TGTGCCAGCAGCCTTCAGGGGGCCGGCTATGGCTACCCCTTC. Translated: CASSLQGAGYGYPF.